A single sample is the source of the 32 T cell receptor beta chains below, sequenced in a study of OX40 agonist ivuxolimab in advanced cancers. The repertoire was sequenced with immunoSEQ multiplex PCR; TCRdb's copy has only in-frame clones and lacks some. The table has about 37,000 clones, roughly 87% seen once. The sequenced sample was CD4+ or CD8+ T cells sorted from blood, obtained in a trial of the OX40 agonist ivuxolimab. These TCRs come from an adult with an advanced solid tumor such as melanoma, head and neck, liver or kidney cancer.

V usage is TRBV7-2 and J usage is TRBJ1-2; D not certain. CDR3 size: 13 residues. Trimming removed 3 bases at V and 4 bases at J, with 9 bases between. Per the germline V gene, CDR1 is SGHTA and CDR2 is FQGNSA. The CDR3 DNA reads as TGTGCCAGCAGCTTTCTCACGAGCTATGGCTACACCTTC. It specifies CASSFLTSYGYTF.

V and J are TRBV6-5 and TRBJ1-2; possibly TRBD1 for D (6 bases). This CDR3 is 12 amino acids long. Germline V CDR1 and CDR2: MNHEY, SVGAGI. V lost 6 bases and J lost 7, with 12 bases in between. In nucleotides, the CDR3 is TGTGCCAGCAGCGACCCCAGGGGTGGCTACACCTTC. Encoded protein: CASSDPRGGYTF.

The genes are TRBV27 and TRBJ2-5, with a possible D match to TRBD2 (5 bases). The J call is in doubt because the DNA end fits TRBJ2-7 better. Germline V gene sequence: CDR1 MNHEY, CDR2 SMNVEV (reference sequence). The CDR3 runs 13 residues. The CDR3, as DNA: TGTGCCAGCAGTTTGGGTGAGGGCTACGAGCAGTACTTC. Translated, it gives CASSLGEGYEQYF.

This chain links TRBV15 with TRBJ1-2; D gene ambiguous. The CDR3 is made up of 15 amino acids. V dropped 3 bases and J dropped 4 bases, with 15 bases sitting between them. Germline values: CDR1 LNHNV, CDR2 YYDKDF (reference sequence). CDR3 coding DNA: TGTGCCACCAGCAGGAGCCGCGGGGATTCCTATGGCTACACCTTC. Its translation: CATSRSRGDSYGYTF. Variable domain in full (rest from reference TRBV15 and TRBJ1-2): DAMVIQNPRYQVTQFGKPVTLSCSQTLNHNVMYWYQQKSSQAPKLLFHYYDKDFNNEADTPDNFQSRRPNTSFCFLDIRSPGLGDTAMYLCATSRSRGDSYGYTFGSGTRLTVV.

This clone was counted only a few times. This rearrangement joins TRBV5-6 to TRBJ1-4, with D unresolved. Germline V CDR1 and CDR2: SGHDT, YYEEEE. V lost 3 bases, J lost 0 bases, and 9 bases lay in between. The CDR3 spans 15 residues. The CDR3 spells CASSSVQTTNEKLFF. DNA of the CDR3: TGTGCCAGCAGCTCCGTCCAGACAACTAATGAAAAACTGTTTTTT.

This chain connects TRBV21-1 to TRBJ1-2. TRBV21-1 is designated a pseudogene. The CDR3 contains 16 residues. The CDR3 protein is CASSHFALWGDYGYTF. The CDR3 nucleotides read TGTGCCAGCAGTCACTTCGCCCTGTGGGGGGACTATGGCTACACCTTC.

The J gene is TRBJ1-4, the V gene TRBV6-1; 7 bases are a match to TRBD1. The CDR3 extends over 17 amino acids. With 3 bases clipped from V and 7 bases from J, the junction kept 14 bases outside the gene matches. Germline loops: CDR1 MNHNS, CDR2 SASEGT. DNA of the CDR3: TGTGCCAGCAGTGAGCCAATAGGACAGGAGCTAGGTGAAAAACTGTTTTTT. Its translation is CASSEPIGQELGEKLFF.

The rearrangement uses TRBV19 and TRBJ2-7; TRBD2 matches at 12 bases. The CDR3 runs to 15 residues. CDR1 and CDR2 (germline): LNHDA, SQIVND (reference sequence). J gave up 4 bases and V 6 bases, and 7 bases lay outside the gene matches. The CDR3 sequence is CASSLGTSGLYEQYF. In nucleotides, the CDR3 is TGTGCCAGTAGCCTCGGGACTAGCGGGTTGTACGAGCAGTACTTC.

This chain uses TRBV5-1 with TRBJ2-2, with D perhaps matching TRBD1 (8 bases). Germline V gene lookup returns CDR1 SGHRS and CDR2 YFSETQ. The CDR3 sequence is 15 residues long. V lost 5 bases, J lost 6 bases, and 17 bases lay in between. This CDR3 reads CASRGGTGPAGELFF. The DNA for the CDR3 is TGCGCCAGCAGGGGAGGGACAGGTCCGGCCGGGGAGCTGTTTTTT. The variable domain in full, with the rest retrieved from reference TRBV5-1 and TRBJ2-2, is KAGVTQTPRYLIKTRGQQVTLSCSPISGHRSVSWYQQTPGQGLQFLFEYFSETQRNKGNFPGRFSGRQFSNSRSEMNVSTLELGDSALYLCASRGGTGPAGELFFGEGSRLTVL.

This rearrangement joins TRBV5-5 to TRBJ2-6; 9 nucleotides align to TRBD1. CDR3 length: 16 amino acids. CDR1 SGHKS and CDR2 YYEKEE come from the germline V gene (reference sequence). The trim removed 0 bases at V and 4 bases at J, leaving 2 bases unmatched. The CDR3 coding sequence is TGTGCCAGCAGCTTGGGGACAGGGGCGGGGGCCAACGTCCTGACTTTC. This gives the protein CASSLGTGAGANVLTF.

With regard to this clone: The junction departs from the called germline gene at one end, perhaps through a read error. The chain combines TRBV5-1 with TRBJ1-2, with D unresolved. This CDR3 spans 13 amino acids. The germline CDR1 and CDR2 sequences are SGHRS and YFSETQ. As DNA, the CDR3 is TGTGCCAGCAGCTTGAAGGTCTCCGGGTACTACACCTTC. It translates to CASSLKVSGYYTF.

V usage is TRBV9 and J usage is TRBJ2-7; the D is unclear. CDR1 is SGDLS and CDR2 is YYNGEE in the germline V gene. The ends were cut back, 5 bases at V and 5 bases at J, with 14 bases in the middle. This CDR3 region has 13 residues. The CDR3 is CASRGENEDEQYF. In nucleotides, the CDR3 is TGTGCCAGCAGGGGTGAGAATGAGGACGAGCAGTACTTC.

This clone is medium-sized by share. This chain uses TRBV9 with TRBJ1-6; 9 positions match TRBD1. The CDR3 extends over 15 amino acids. Germline V CDR1 and CDR2: SGDLS, YYNGEE. V shed 3 bases and J 10 bases; nucleotides not matched to a gene: 8. CDR3 in DNA: TGTGCCAGCAGCGCCCCGGGACAGGGCATGTCACCCCTCCACTTT. Its translation: CASSAPGQGMSPLHF.

The chain recombines TRBV18 with TRBJ1-2; 9 bases line up with TRBD1. The CDR3 contains 16 residues. Trimming at V came to 3 bases and at J to 3 bases, leaving 8 bases not matched to a gene. Germline CDR1 reads KGHSH; CDR2 reads LQKENI. The CDR3 region is CASSPVQGTGYYGYTF. The CDR3 DNA follows: TGTGCCAGCTCACCTGTGCAAGGGACAGGGTACTATGGCTACACCTTC. Using reference TRBV18 and TRBJ1-2 for the parts outside the CDR3, the full variable domain is NAGVMQNPRHLVRRRGQEARLRCSPMKGHSHVYWYRQLPEEGLKFMVYLQKENIIDESGMPKERFSAEFPKEGPSILRIQQVVRGDSAAYFCASSPVQGTGYYGYTFGSGTRLTVV.

Regarding this clone: An end of the junction does not agree with germline; a read error may underlie this. This rearrangement joins TRBV27 to TRBJ2-7; D is perhaps TRBD1 (5 bases). The length of the CDR3 is 11 residues. Germline CDR1 reads MNHEY; CDR2 reads SMNVEV (reference sequence). The CDR3 is CASSLSGEQYF. In DNA form, the CDR3 reads TGTGCCAGCAGTCTATCAGGGGAGCAGTACTTC.

The CDR3 sequence: CASSSSPGASYEQYF. CDR3 DNA: TGTGCCAGCAGCTCTAGCCCGGGGGCGTCCTACGAGCAGTACTTC. The chain combines TRBV11-2 with TRBJ2-7; D may be TRBD1 or TRBD2 (6 bases each). The CDR3 length is 15 residues. In germline, CDR1 is SGHAT, CDR2 FQNNGV. V lost 4 bases and J lost 1, with 14 bases in between.

V usage is TRBV6-6 and J usage is TRBJ1-2; 12 nucleotides match TRBD1. CDR1 is MNHNY and CDR2 is SVGAGI in the germline V gene (reference sequence). The CDR3 is 15 amino acids. The ends lost 2 bases at V and 6 bases at J; junction bases unmatched: 4. CDR3 protein: CASSYRDRGHDGYTF. CDR3 sequence (DNA): TGTGCCAGCAGTTACCGGGACAGGGGGCATGATGGCTACACCTTC.

The V and J genes are TRBV4-3 and TRBJ1-4; D is possibly TRBD1 (5 bases). Trimming left V 0 bases short and J 8 bases short, with 13 bases between. This CDR3 has 15 amino acids. Per the germline V gene, CDR1 is LGHNA and CDR2 is YSLEER. The CDR3 bases are TGCGCCAGCAGCCAAGACGGGACTTGGAGGGAAAAACTGTTTTTT. The encoded protein is CASSQDGTWREKLFF.

This clone was counted once. The chain combines TRBV9 with TRBJ1-1, with 8 bases that match TRBD1. Losses at the gene ends were 3 bases for V and 3 bases for J; bases not matched to a gene: 16. Germline CDR1 SGDLS, CDR2 YYNGEE. This CDR3 has 18 amino acids. CDR3 sequence: CASSEGGTGVGPYTEAFF. CDR3 nucleotide sequence: TGTGCCAGCAGCGAGGGGGGGACAGGTGTTGGGCCGTACACTGAAGCTTTCTTT.

This clone was counted once. The chain uses TRBV2 and TRBJ1-4, with a possible D match to TRBD1 (5 bases). Germline lookup yields CDR1 SNHLY and CDR2 FYNNEI. The V and J ends lost 8 bases and 0 bases respectively, with 10 bases between them. The CDR3 runs to 14 residues. For the CDR3, the DNA is TGTGCCAGCGTCGTGGGGGCAACTAATGAAAAACTGTTTTTT. Its translation: CASVVGATNEKLFF.

The rearrangement uses TRBV7-2 and TRBJ2-1; either TRBD1 or TRBD2 may supply D (5 bases each). Germline V lookup: CDR1 SGHTA, CDR2 FQGNSA. Trimming removed 1 base from V and 4 bases from J, with 14 bases in between. The CDR3 runs to 16 residues. The CDR3 loop is CASSLEWGRPYNEQFF. The CDR3 nucleotides read TGTGCCAGCAGCTTAGAATGGGGGAGACCTTACAATGAGCAGTTCTTC. Supplemented by reference TRBV7-2 and TRBJ2-1, the full variable domain reads GAGVSQSPSNKVTEKGKDVELRCDPISGHTALYWYRQSLGQGLEFLIYFQGNSAPDKSGLPSDRFSAERTGGSVSTLTIQRTQQEDSAVYLCASSLEWGRPYNEQFFGPGTRLTVL.

The chain links TRBV18 to TRBJ2-1; 11 bases are a match to TRBD2. Germline loops: CDR1 KGHSH, CDR2 LQKENI. CDR3 size: 16 residues. V dropped 0 bases and J dropped 3; count of bases not matched to a gene: 1. CDR3 sequence reads: CASSPPTSGDYNEQFF. The CDR3 DNA reads as TGTGCCAGCTCACCACCGACTAGCGGGGACTACAATGAGCAGTTCTTC. Full variable domain (missing parts from reference TRBV18 and TRBJ2-1): NAGVMQNPRHLVRRRGQEARLRCSPMKGHSHVYWYRQLPEEGLKFMVYLQKENIIDESGMPKERFSAEFPKEGPSILRIQQVVRGDSAAYFCASSPPTSGDYNEQFFGPGTRLTVL.

This clone came up once. The rearrangement links TRBV10-1 to TRBJ1-1; unclear D gene. Trimming took 2 bases from V and 3 from J, leaving 13 bases between them. This CDR3 comprises 15 residues. Germline V CDR1 and CDR2: WNHNN, SYGVQD (reference sequence). CDR3 amino acids: CASSETLFRDTEAFF. CDR3 nucleotides: TGCGCCAGCAGTGAGACCCTGTTCCGGGACACTGAAGCTTTCTTT.

This chain uses TRBV19 with TRBJ2-7; 7 bases line up with TRBD1. Germline CDR1 and CDR2: LNHDA and SQIVND (reference sequence). The CDR3 extends over 14 amino acids. Unmatched junction bases numbered 4, after V lost 3 bases and J lost 2 bases. CDR3 DNA sequence: TGTGCCAGTAGTATTTGGGGACAGCCCTACGAGCAGTACTTC. Translated, it gives CASSIWGQPYEQYF.

V and J are TRBV4-3 and TRBJ2-5, with a weak D call TRBD2 (6 bases). Between the trimmed V and J ends, which lost 3 bases and 3 bases, there was a span of 14 bases. Germline V lookup: CDR1 LGHNA, CDR2 YSLEER. This CDR3 region has 15 residues. This chain's CDR3 is CASSQGRQRKETQYF. Here the CDR3 DNA reads TGCGCCAGCAGCCAGGGGAGGCAGCGTAAAGAGACCCAGTACTTC.

The gene calls are TRBV19 and TRBJ1-2; D is unresolved. CDR3 length: 15 residues. Germline V gene data show CDR1 as LNHDA and CDR2 as SQIVND (reference sequence). Trimming took 0 bases from V and 4 from J, leaving 12 bases between them. In DNA, the CDR3 is TGTGCCAGTAGTATAGATGGTGAGACAAGCTATGGCTACACCTTC. This translates into CASSIDGETSYGYTF.

The rearrangement uses TRBV13 and TRBJ2-3, with 9 bases identical to TRBD2. V lost 1 base to trimming and J lost 4 bases; unmatched junction nucleotides: 9. The CDR3 is 17 amino acids. Germline V gene lookup returns CDR1 PRHDT and CDR2 FYEKMQ (reference sequence). CDR3 region: CASSLVPSGELADTQYF. CDR3 bases: TGTGCCAGCAGCTTAGTCCCTAGCGGGGAGCTCGCAGATACGCAGTATTTT.

The CDR3 DNA reads TGTGCCAGCAGCTCCTTCGGGACAGGGGCCTACGAGCAGTACTTC. As protein: CASSSFGTGAYEQYF. The V and J genes are TRBV7-9 and TRBJ2-7, with 10 bases lining up with TRBD1. Trimming took 4 bases from V and 2 from J; bases not matched to a gene: 5. This CDR3 is built from 15 residues. CDR1 SEHNR and CDR2 FQNEAQ come from the germline V gene (reference sequence).

The chain uses TRBV27 and TRBJ2-5, with D tentatively TRBD1 (5 bases). CDR1 MNHEY and CDR2 SMNVEV come from the germline V gene (reference sequence). The CDR3 spans 13 residues. Trimming left V 2 bases short and J 5 bases short, with 9 bases between. The CDR3: CASSLVGAETQYF. CDR3 nucleotide sequence: TGTGCCAGCAGTTTAGTTGGGGCGGAGACCCAGTACTTC.

The rearrangement links TRBV4-1 to TRBJ1-5; no firm D call. CDR3 length: 15 residues. The V end lost 0 bases, the J end lost 1 base, and 7 bases lay between the germline ends. Per the germline V gene, CDR1 is MGHRA and CDR2 is YSYEKL. The CDR3 here is CASSQDEVSNQPQHF. CDR3 DNA: TGCGCCAGCAGCCAAGATGAAGTAAGCAATCAGCCCCAGCATTTT.

This chain joins TRBV7-9 and TRBJ2-7; the D gene could be TRBD1 or TRBD2 (5 bases each). This CDR3 is 16 amino acids long. The germline V gene has CDR1 SEHNR and CDR2 FQNEAQ (reference sequence). V shed 4 bases and J shed 3 bases, with 19 bases lying between them. The CDR3 sequence is CASSSPGTGDGYEQYF. DNA for the CDR3: TGTGCCAGCAGCTCCCCCGGGACCGGGGATGGCTACGAGCAGTACTTC.

This chain uses TRBV7-6 with TRBJ2-5; D is ambiguous. The end of the DNA is better explained by TRBJ2-7, so the J call may be wrong. The CDR3 contains 12 residues. Germline V gene sequence: CDR1 SGHVS, CDR2 FNYEAQ. CDR3 DNA sequence: TGTGCCAGCAGCTTGGAGTGGTCCGAGCAGTACTTC. As protein: CASSLEWSEQYF.